The clone carrying this T cell receptor beta chain was counted between two and nine times. V lost 5 bases to trimming and J lost 2 bases, with 14 bases between them. The CDR3 loop spans 15 amino acids. Germline V gene data show CDR1 as PRHDT and CDR2 as FYEKMQ (reference sequence). The data stem from a study of identical twins. TCRdb re-called the 5' RACE reads with MiXCR, one entry per CDR3 protein. The data contain under 1 million distinct CDR3 sequences, approximately 13% of them singletons. These data also formed part of another study, on yellow fever vaccine responses in identical twins.

The chain combines TRBV13 with TRBJ2-3; maybe TRBD2 (6 bases). Sequenced sample: PBMCs. The clonotype comes from a woman under 30 in good health. The DNA of the CDR3 is TGTGCCAGCAGCAACACGGGACTCATCACAGATACGCAGTATTTT. Translating gives CASSNTGLITDTQYF. Using reference TRBV13 and TRBJ2-3 for the parts outside the CDR3, the full variable domain is AAGVIQSPRHLIKEKRETATLKCYPIPRHDTVYWYQQGPGQDPQFLISFYEKMQSDKGSIPDRFSAQQFSDYHSELNMSSLELGDSALYFCASSNTGLITDTQYFGPGTRLTVL.